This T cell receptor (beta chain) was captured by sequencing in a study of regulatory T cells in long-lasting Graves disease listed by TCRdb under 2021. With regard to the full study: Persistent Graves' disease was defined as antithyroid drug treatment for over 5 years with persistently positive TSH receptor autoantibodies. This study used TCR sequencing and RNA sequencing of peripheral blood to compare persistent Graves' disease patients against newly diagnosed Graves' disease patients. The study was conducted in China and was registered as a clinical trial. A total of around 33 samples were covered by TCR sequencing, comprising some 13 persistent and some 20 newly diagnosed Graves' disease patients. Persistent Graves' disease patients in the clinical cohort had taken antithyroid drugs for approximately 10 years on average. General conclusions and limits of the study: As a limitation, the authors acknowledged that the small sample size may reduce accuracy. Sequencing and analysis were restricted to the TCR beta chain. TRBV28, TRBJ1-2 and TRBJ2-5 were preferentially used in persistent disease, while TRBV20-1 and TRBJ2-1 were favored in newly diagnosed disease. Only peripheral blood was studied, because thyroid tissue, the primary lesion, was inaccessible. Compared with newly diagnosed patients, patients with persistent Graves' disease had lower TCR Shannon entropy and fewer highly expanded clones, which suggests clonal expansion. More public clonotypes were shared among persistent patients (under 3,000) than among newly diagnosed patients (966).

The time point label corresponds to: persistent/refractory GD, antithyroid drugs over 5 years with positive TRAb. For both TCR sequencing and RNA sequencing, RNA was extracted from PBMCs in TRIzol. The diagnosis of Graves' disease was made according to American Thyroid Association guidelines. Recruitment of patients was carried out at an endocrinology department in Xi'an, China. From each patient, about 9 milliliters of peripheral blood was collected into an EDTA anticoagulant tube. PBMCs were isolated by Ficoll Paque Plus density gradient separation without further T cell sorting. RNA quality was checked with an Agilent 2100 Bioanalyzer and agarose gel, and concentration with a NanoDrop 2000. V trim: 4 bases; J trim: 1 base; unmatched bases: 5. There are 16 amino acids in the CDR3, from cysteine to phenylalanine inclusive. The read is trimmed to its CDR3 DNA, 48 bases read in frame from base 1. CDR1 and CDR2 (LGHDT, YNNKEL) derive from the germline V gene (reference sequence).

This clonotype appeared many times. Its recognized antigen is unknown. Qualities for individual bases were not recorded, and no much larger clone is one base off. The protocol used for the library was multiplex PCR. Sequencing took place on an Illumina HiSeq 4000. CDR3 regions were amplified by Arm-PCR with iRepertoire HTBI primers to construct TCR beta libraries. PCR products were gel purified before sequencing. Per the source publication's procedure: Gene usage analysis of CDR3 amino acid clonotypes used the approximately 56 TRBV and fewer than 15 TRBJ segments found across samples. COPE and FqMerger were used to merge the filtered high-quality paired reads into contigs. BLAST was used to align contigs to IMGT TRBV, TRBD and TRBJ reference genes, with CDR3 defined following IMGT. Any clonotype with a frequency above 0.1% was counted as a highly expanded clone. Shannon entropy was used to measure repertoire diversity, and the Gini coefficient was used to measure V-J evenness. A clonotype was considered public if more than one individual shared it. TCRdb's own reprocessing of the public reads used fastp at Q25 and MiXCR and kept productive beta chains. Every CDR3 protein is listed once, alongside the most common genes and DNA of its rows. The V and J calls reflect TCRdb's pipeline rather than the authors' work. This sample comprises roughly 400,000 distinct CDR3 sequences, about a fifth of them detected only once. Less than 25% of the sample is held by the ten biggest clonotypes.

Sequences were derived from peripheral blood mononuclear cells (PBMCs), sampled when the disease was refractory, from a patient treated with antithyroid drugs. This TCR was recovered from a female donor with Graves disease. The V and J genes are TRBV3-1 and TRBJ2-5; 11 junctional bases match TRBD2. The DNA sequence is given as TGTGCCAGCAGCCCCGGGACTAGCGGACCCCAAGAGACCCAGTACTTC. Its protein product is CASSPGTSGPQETQYF.